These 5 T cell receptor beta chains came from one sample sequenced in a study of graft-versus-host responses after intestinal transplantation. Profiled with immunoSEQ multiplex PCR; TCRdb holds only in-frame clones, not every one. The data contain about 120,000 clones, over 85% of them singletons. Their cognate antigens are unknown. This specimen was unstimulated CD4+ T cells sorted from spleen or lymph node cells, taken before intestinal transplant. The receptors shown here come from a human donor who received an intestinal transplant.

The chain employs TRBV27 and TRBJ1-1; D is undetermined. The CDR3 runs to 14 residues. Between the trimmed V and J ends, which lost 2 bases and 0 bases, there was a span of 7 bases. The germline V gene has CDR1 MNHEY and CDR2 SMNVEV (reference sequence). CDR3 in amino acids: CASSLEWMNTEAFF. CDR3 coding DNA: TGTGCCAGCAGTTTAGAATGGATGAACACTGAAGCTTTCTTT.

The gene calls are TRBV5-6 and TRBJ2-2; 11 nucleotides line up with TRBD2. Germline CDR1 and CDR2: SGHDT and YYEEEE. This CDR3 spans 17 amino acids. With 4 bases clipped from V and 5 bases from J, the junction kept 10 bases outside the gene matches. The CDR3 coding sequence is TGTGCCAGCAGCCCCCTAGGTAGCGGGAGGGGGACCGGGGAGCTGTTTTTT. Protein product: CASSPLGSGRGTGELFF.

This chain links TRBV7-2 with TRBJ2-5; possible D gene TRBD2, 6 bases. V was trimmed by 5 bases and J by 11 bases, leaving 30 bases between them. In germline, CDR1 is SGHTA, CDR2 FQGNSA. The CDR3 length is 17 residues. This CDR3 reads CASSPGGWLARPGEQYF. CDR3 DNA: TGTGCCAGCAGCCCCGGAGGATGGCTAGCGAGGCCGGGGGAGCAGTACTTC.

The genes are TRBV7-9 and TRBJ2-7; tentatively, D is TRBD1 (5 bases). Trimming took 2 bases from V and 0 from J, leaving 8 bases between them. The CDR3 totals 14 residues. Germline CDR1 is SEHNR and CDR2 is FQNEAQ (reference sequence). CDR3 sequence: CASSLTGGSYEQYF. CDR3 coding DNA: TGTGCCAGCAGCTTAACAGGTGGCTCCTACGAGCAGTACTTC.

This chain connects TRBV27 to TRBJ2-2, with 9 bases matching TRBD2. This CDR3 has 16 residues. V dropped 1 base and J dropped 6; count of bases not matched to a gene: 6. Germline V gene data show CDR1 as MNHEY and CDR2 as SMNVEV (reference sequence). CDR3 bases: TGTGCCAGCAGTTTATGGGTGGGCGGGAGGGCCGGGGAGCTGTTTTTT. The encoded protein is CASSLWVGGRAGELFF.